This TCR beta chain came from a study of T cell changes during pregnancy in multiple sclerosis (dated by TCRdb to about 2019). For the wider study: The study examined how the T cell repertoire changed over the course of pregnancy in women with multiple sclerosis.

For this clone: Its antigen is not yet known. It has no much larger one-base neighbor in the sample; base qualities were not kept.

Library preparation was by the immunoSEQ multiplex PCR assay. What TCRdb holds here is the immuneACCESS table cut down to in-frame rearrangements. Part of the clones is not present; checked against another copy, under half of the missing clones reflect an unresolved V gene, and the others are unexplained. In this sample the table shows about 25,000 clones, about nine tenths of which occur a single time. The ten largest clonotypes hold 13% of the sample. This specimen was CD8+ T cells from peripheral blood mononuclear cells, taken in the first trimester of pregnancy. The receptor's source is a female donor in good health, enrolled as a control in a pregnancy study.

The DNA sequence is as follows: TGTGCCAGCAGTCCCTCTGGGGGGACTAACACCGGGGAGCTGTTTTTT. It codes for CASSPSGGTNTGELFF. The chain is assembled from TRBV6-6 and TRBJ2-2; the D gene is perhaps TRBD2, on 6 matching bases. V gives up 5 bases and J gives up 2 bases, and the segment between their germline ends measures 15 bases. CDR1 and CDR2, looked up from the germline V gene (reference sequence), are MNHNY and SVGAGI. Reading from cysteine to phenylalanine, the CDR3 counts 16 amino acids. Kept here is only the CDR3 DNA, which spans 48 bases and is read in frame from base 1.